The 30 T cell receptor beta chains reported below all come from one sample, sequenced in a study of blood T cells in healthy people across ages. Combining a sample-barcoded 5' primer with a J-beta primer mix, a second PCR ran for about 6 to 11 cycles. TCRdb used MiXCR to reprocess the 5' RACE reads, holding one entry per CDR3 protein. The table includes some 900,000 distinct CDR3 sequences, roughly 48% detected once. Sequenced input: blood. The receptors shown here come from a man aged 30 to 45 in good health.

V and J are TRBV7-2 and TRBJ1-6; D call uncertain. Trimming shortened V by 5 bases and J by 8 bases, and 7 bases separated the two germline ends. The CDR3 is 12 residues long. Per the germline V gene, CDR1 is SGHTA and CDR2 is FQGNSA. CDR3 sequence reads: CASSRWDSPLHF. CDR3 bases: TGTGCCAGCAGCCGGTGGGATTCACCCCTCCACTTT.

This clonotype appeared once. The CDR3: CSARVSGLNTEAFF. The CDR3 nucleotides read TGCAGTGCTAGAGTCTCAGGACTGAACACTGAAGCTTTCTTT. The V gene is TRBV20-1, the J gene TRBJ1-1; the D is unclear. The CDR3 runs 14 residues. The V end was cut by 1 base, the J end by 0 bases, with 9 bases between. The V gene's germline CDR1 is DFQATT and CDR2 SNEGSKA (reference sequence).

The chain combines TRBV3-1 with TRBJ1-6, with a tentative D call TRBD1 (6 bases). The germline V gene has CDR1 LGHDT and CDR2 YNNKEL (reference sequence). This CDR3 is 14 amino acids long. Between the trimmed V and J ends, which lost 5 bases and 6 bases, there was a span of 11 bases. CDR3 protein: CASSVRTVNSPLHF. The CDR3 DNA follows: TGTGCCAGCAGCGTGCGGACAGTTAATTCACCCCTCCACTTT.

V and J are TRBV4-1 and TRBJ2-7; 13 nucleotides match TRBD2. The V gene's germline CDR1 is MGHRA and CDR2 YSYEKL. V trimming: 1 base; J trimming: 7 bases; junction bases outside the gene matches: 7. This CDR3 comprises 16 residues. The CDR3 region is CASSQARLAGGYEQYF. Written as DNA, the CDR3 is TGCGCCAGCAGCCAAGCGAGACTAGCGGGGGGTTATGAGCAGTACTTC.

This chain uses TRBV25-1 with TRBJ2-7; D is tentatively TRBD1 or TRBD2 (5 bases each). Germline V lookup: CDR1 MGHDK, CDR2 SYGVNS. The V end lost 4 bases, the J end lost 6 bases, and 13 bases lay between the germline ends. This CDR3 has 13 amino acids. The CDR3 DNA reads as TGTGCCAGCAGTGCGTCTGGGGGTCGCGAGCAGTACTTC. It yields the protein CASSASGGREQYF.

This clonotype came up a few times. The chain employs TRBV29-1 and TRBJ2-3; D remains ambiguous. Per germline, CDR1 SQVTM and CDR2 ANQGSEA. This CDR3 has 14 residues. V dropped 0 bases and J dropped 0 bases, with 7 bases sitting between them. This CDR3 reads CSVEDVGSTDTQYF. The CDR3 bases are TGCAGCGTTGAAGACGTAGGGAGCACAGATACGCAGTATTTT.

This clonotype was counted only a few times. The V gene is TRBV7-6, the J gene TRBJ2-5; 11 bases align to TRBD1. There are 14 residues in the CDR3. J gave up 3 bases and V 5 bases, and 2 bases lay outside the gene matches. Per the germline V gene, CDR1 is SGHVS and CDR2 is FNYEAQ. CDR3 nucleotides: TGTGCCAGCAGCCCGGGACAGGGGGAAGAGACCCAGTACTTC. It is translated as CASSPGQGEETQYF.

This clonotype appeared many times. CDR3 bases: TGCAGTGCTAGTAAGGCAGTTAAGTCCTACGAGCAGTACTTC. Its translation: CSASKAVKSYEQYF. The rearrangement links TRBV20-1 to TRBJ2-7; D unclear. The V end was cut by 3 bases, the J end by 1 base, with 13 bases between. The CDR3 runs to 14 residues. Germline V gives CDR1 DFQATT, CDR2 SNEGSKA (reference sequence).

The rearrangement uses TRBV6-2 or TRBV6-3 and TRBJ1-2, with no clear D. Trimming took 7 bases from V and 4 from J, leaving 19 bases between them. Looked up from germline, CDR1 is MNHEY and CDR2 is SVGEGT. The CDR3 length is 15 residues. The CDR3, as DNA: TGTGCCAGCACCGGACGGGGATCCACTGGCTATGGCTACACCTTC. Protein sequence: CASTGRGSTGYGYTF.

As for this clonotype: Just one base apart from a much larger clone, this may be a read error. CDR3 protein: CASRGTGGREKLFF. The CDR3 DNA reads TGTGCCAGCAGGGGGACAGGGGGCCGTGAAAAACTGTTTTTT. The rearrangement uses TRBV27 and TRBJ1-4, with TRBD1 identical over 12 bases. The CDR3 is 14 residues long. Unmatched junction bases numbered 3, after V lost 6 bases and J lost 7 bases. Per germline, CDR1 MNHEY and CDR2 SMNVEV (reference sequence).

The J gene is TRBJ1-1, the V gene TRBV7-9; the D gene is possibly TRBD1 (5 bases). This CDR3 has 16 amino acids. The ends were cut back, 6 bases at V and 5 bases at J, with 22 bases in the middle. From germline, CDR1 is SEHNR and CDR2 FQNEAQ (reference sequence). CDR3 protein: CASREMVGTAGTEAFF. DNA for the CDR3: TGTGCCAGCAGAGAAATGGTGGGGACGGCCGGGACTGAAGCTTTCTTT.

The V call is TRBV5-1, the J call TRBJ1-2; 7 bases fit TRBD1. The V segment lost 4 bases and the J segment 8 bases; nucleotides outside the gene matches: 8. The CDR3 length is 13 residues. Germline V lookup: CDR1 SGHRS, CDR2 YFSETQ. CDR3 bases: TGCGCCAGCAGCGTGGGACAGTACTGGGGCTACACCTTC. Its translation is CASSVGQYWGYTF.

The CDR3 DNA reads TGCGCCAGCAGCTCGACCGGCGGGTACGACGGGCAGTACTTC. Translating gives CASSSTGGYDGQYF. The rearrangement uses TRBV5-1 and TRBJ2-4, with D tentatively TRBD2 (5 bases). Germline CDR1 and CDR2: SGHRS and YFSETQ. This CDR3 is built from 14 residues. The germline V and J ends were trimmed by 3 bases and 13 bases, with 20 bases remaining between them.

This clonotype was observed a few times. Possible read error: a much larger clone is one base away. The chain employs TRBV6-2 or TRBV6-3 and TRBJ2-3, with 14 nucleotides matching TRBD2. Germline V lookup: CDR1 MNHEY, CDR2 SVGEGT. The CDR3 is 16 residues long. V dropped 5 bases and J dropped 2; count of bases not matched to a gene: 3. The CDR3 protein is CASSTTSGGATDTQYF. For the CDR3, the DNA is TGTGCCAGCAGTACGACTAGCGGGGGGGCCACAGATACGCAGTATTTT.

This rearrangement joins TRBV25-1 to TRBJ2-1; the match to TRBD2 covers 7 bases. Unmatched junction bases numbered 7, after V lost 2 bases and J lost 0 bases. The germline V gene has CDR1 MGHDK and CDR2 SYGVNS. This CDR3 comprises 17 residues. CDR3 sequence: CASSETAGLSSYNEQFF. In DNA, the CDR3 is TGTGCCAGCAGTGAAACAGCGGGGCTGAGCTCCTACAATGAGCAGTTCTTC.

In regard to this clonotype: A read error may be the cause here, since a much bigger clone is one base away. The rearrangement uses TRBV5-1 and TRBJ1-2; D unresolved. The CDR3 has 14 residues. The V and J ends lost 4 bases and 6 bases respectively, with 16 bases between them. Germline loops: CDR1 SGHRS, CDR2 YFSETQ. CDR3 amino acids: CASSLSTLMNGYTF. DNA for the CDR3: TGCGCCAGCAGCCTTTCGACCCTTATGAATGGCTACACCTTC.

In its sample, this clonotype was seen once. The chain carries TRBV6-5 and TRBJ1-1; D remains ambiguous. Germline V CDR1 and CDR2: MNHEY, SVGAGI. The CDR3 totals 15 residues. V gave up 9 bases and J gave up 2 bases, with 19 bases separating them. CDR3 amino acids: CASVPRWTGNTEAFF. Here the CDR3 DNA reads TGTGCCAGTGTGCCCAGGTGGACGGGTAACACTGAAGCTTTCTTT.

The rearrangement uses TRBV27 and TRBJ1-4, with no clear D. CDR3 size: 16 residues. Germline CDR1 and CDR2: MNHEY and SMNVEV (reference sequence). The V gene lost 6 bases and the J gene lost 0 bases, with 14 bases spanning the gap. The chain's CDR3 is CASRRSRRATNEKLFF. The CDR3 DNA reads as TGTGCCAGCAGGAGAAGCCGTAGGGCAACTAATGAAAAACTGTTTTTT.

This clonotype was counted only a few times. The chain has TRBV18 and TRBJ1-4; 8 bases are a match to TRBD1. This CDR3 spans 15 amino acids. Germline CDR1 and CDR2: KGHSH and LQKENI. V lost 6 bases to trimming and J lost 1 base; unmatched junction nucleotides: 4. As DNA, the CDR3 is TGTGCCAGCTCCCGAGACAGGGGAACTAATGAAAAACTGTTTTTT. This encodes CASSRDRGTNEKLFF. The full variable domain, rest sourced from reference TRBV18 and TRBJ1-4, is NAGVMQNPRHLVRRRGQEARLRCSPMKGHSHVYWYRQLPEEGLKFMVYLQKENIIDESGMPKERFSAEFPKEGPSILRIQQVVRGDSAAYFCASSRDRGTNEKLFFGSGTQLSVL.

This chain links TRBV29-1 with TRBJ2-1; 12 bases match TRBD2. V shed 6 bases, J shed 6 bases, and the junction held 15 bases outside the gene matches. Germline CDR1 SQVTM, CDR2 ANQGSEA. The CDR3 loop spans 17 amino acids. CDR3 coding DNA: TGCAGCGTATACCACTCGCCGGGACTAGCGGGTATCAATGAGCAGTTCTTC. It is translated as CSVYHSPGLAGINEQFF.

A word on this clonotype: A read error is possible here, since a much larger clone lies one base away. V and J are TRBV5-1 and TRBJ1-1; D ambiguous. Germline V gene lookup returns CDR1 SGHRS and CDR2 YFSETQ. The CDR3 totals 14 residues. In nucleotides, the CDR3 is TGCGCCAGCAACTTGGCGACGGCGAACACTGAAGCTTTCTTT. Its translation is CASNLATANTEAFF. The whole variable domain, remainder taken from reference TRBV5-1 and TRBJ1-1, is KAGVTQTPRYLIKTRGQQVTLSCSPISGHRSVSWYQQTPGQGLQFLFEYFSETQRNKGNFPGRFSGRQFSNSRSEMNVSTLELGDSALYLCASNLATANTEAFFGQGTRLTVV.

About this clonotype itself: Just one base apart from a much larger clone, this may be a read error. This rearrangement joins TRBV7-2 to TRBJ2-5, with D possibly TRBD1 on 5 matching bases. Germline CDR1 SGHTA, CDR2 FQGNSA. V lost 3 bases to trimming and J lost 0 bases, with 8 bases between them. The CDR3 is 14 amino acids. DNA of the CDR3: TGTGCCAGCAGCTTCAGCAGGGACCAAGAGACCCAGTACTTC. Translation: CASSFSRDQETQYF.

This clonotype was picked up a small number of times. V and J are TRBV11-3 and TRBJ2-3; possibly TRBD1 or TRBD2 for D (5 bases each). Germline V gene data show CDR1 as SGHNT and CDR2 as YENEEA. Trimming took off 4 bases at V and 2 bases at J, with 19 bases between the two ends. The CDR3 length is 17 residues. The CDR3 loop reads CASSSSTPGPLTDTQYF. In DNA, the CDR3 is TGTGCCAGCAGCTCGAGCACCCCGGGACCCCTCACAGATACGCAGTATTTT.

This chain joins TRBV12-3 or TRBV12-4 and TRBJ2-1, with D maybe TRBD1 (5 bases). V lost 3 bases and J lost 4, with 13 bases in between. The CDR3 has 15 residues. The DNA of the CDR3 is TGTGCCAGCAGTTTCGTGACAGCAGGATACAATGAGCAGTTCTTC. It specifies CASSFVTAGYNEQFF.

CDR3 residues: CSASIGGGREKLFF. Here the CDR3 DNA reads TGCAGTGCCTCGATCGGGGGGGGCAGGGAAAAACTGTTTTTT. The rearrangement links TRBV20-1 to TRBJ1-4, with D possibly TRBD1 on 6 matching bases. Looked up from germline, CDR1 is DFQATT and CDR2 is SNEGSKA (reference sequence). The CDR3 runs to 14 residues. V gave up 6 bases and J gave up 8 bases, with 19 bases separating them.

This chain joins TRBV20-1 and TRBJ1-2; TRBD1 agrees at 10 bases. With 2 bases clipped from V and 2 bases from J, the junction kept 5 bases outside the gene matches. CDR3 length: 15 residues. Germline loops: CDR1 DFQATT, CDR2 SNEGSKA (reference sequence). The CDR3 DNA reads TGCAGTGCTAGAACATGGGACAGGGGAAACTATGGCTACACCTTC. This gives the protein CSARTWDRGNYGYTF.

In its sample, this clonotype was seen a few times. The chain uses TRBV15 and TRBJ1-2; the D is unclear. Germline values: CDR1 LNHNV, CDR2 YYDKDF (reference sequence). The CDR3 extends over 13 amino acids. Trimming removed 6 bases from V and 8 bases from J, with 16 bases in between. CDR3 bases: TGTGCCACCAGTCCCACCGGGGTAGGCGGCTACACCTTC. Its translation is CATSPTGVGGYTF.

This clonotype was seen a few times. This sequence joins TRBV25-1 and TRBJ1-2; D ambiguous. Germline CDR1 and CDR2: MGHDK and SYGVNS. The V and J ends lost 5 bases and 2 bases respectively, with 9 bases between them. This CDR3 spans 13 amino acids. CDR3 residues: CASSTVSNYGYTF. CDR3 nucleotides: TGTGCCAGCAGTACAGTTTCGAACTATGGCTACACCTTC.

The rearrangement joins TRBV5-6 to TRBJ2-7, with 8 bases lining up with TRBD2. The DNA end favors TRBJ2-5, so the J call may be wrong. The CDR3 covers 15 residues. Germline CDR1 reads SGHDT; CDR2 reads YYEEEE. The CDR3 DNA reads TGTGCCAGCAGCTTGACCGGGAGGGGGGAAGAGACCCAGTACTTC. Encoded protein: CASSLTGRGEETQYF.

This clonotype was seen only a few times. V is TRBV5-1 and J is TRBJ2-3; a possible D gene is TRBD2 (6 bases). Germline-derived CDR1 and CDR2 are SGHRS and YFSETQ. Between the trimmed V and J ends, which lost 0 bases and 2 bases, there was a span of 10 bases. The CDR3 totals 15 residues. CDR3 DNA sequence: TGCGCCAGCAGCTTGGAGGGGAGGTCCACAGATACGCAGTATTTT. This translates into CASSLEGRSTDTQYF. The complete variable domain, with remaining parts taken from reference TRBV5-1 and TRBJ2-3, reads KAGVTQTPRYLIKTRGQQVTLSCSPISGHRSVSWYQQTPGQGLQFLFEYFSETQRNKGNFPGRFSGRQFSNSRSEMNVSTLELGDSALYLCASSLEGRSTDTQYFGPGTRLTVL.